At least ten counts were recorded for the clone carrying this T cell receptor (beta chain). Its matching antigen is unknown. The data were obtained in a study of early T cells in non-severe SARS-CoV-2 infection. Broader study findings: Comparison of clonotypes with VDJdb favored anti-spike CD8 responses while missing private and CD4 specificities.

Germline assignment: CDR1 MNHEY and CDR2 SVGEGT. The ends lost 6 bases at V and 2 bases at J; junction bases unmatched: 5. The CDR3 sequence is 15 residues long. The TCR library protocol attached unique molecular identifiers to the individual cDNA molecules. TCRdb ran MiXCR on the 5' RACE reads and lists one entry per CDR3 protein. The table lists 55,000 to 85,000 distinct CDR3 sequences, approximately 12% of them singletons, with about 4.5% in the top ten. The V call is TRBV6-2 or TRBV6-3, the J call TRBJ1-5; 9 bases are shared with TRBD1. The TCR sequence derives from an adult who was a healthcare worker with PCR-confirmed SARS-CoV-2 infection or an uninfected control (not recorded which). Sequencing used whole blood. CDR3 coding DNA: TGTGCCAGCAGGGAACAGGGGGCAGGCAATCAGCCCCAGCATTTT. The encoded protein is CASREQGAGNQPQHF.